This TCR beta chain was captured by sequencing in a study of T cell repertoires in cytomegalovirus infection. Study background: Recently identified HLA-C-restricted and well-studied HLA-B-restricted CMV epitopes were used. Signatures in public TCR beta sequences pointed to both CMV infection and matching HLA type.

Notes on this clonotype: The antigen is unknown.

The CDR3 extends over 14 amino acids. CDR1 is MNHEY, CDR2 SVGEGT, per germline. Trimming pared 2 bases from V and 0 bases from J, leaving 7 bases between. Using its own MiXCR run on the reads, TCRdb lists one record per CDR3 protein. The sample lists around 800,000 distinct CDR3 sequences, approximately 32% occurring once. Study-wide findings and caveats: There were HLA-C-restricted CMV-specific TCR beta clonotypes dominating the ex vivo response.

V gene TRBV6-2 or TRBV6-3 combines with J gene TRBJ1-1; D is undetermined. This specimen consisted of cultured CD8+ T cells from PBMCs, obtained from culture after CMV antigen stimulation. The sequence was obtained from a human donor in good health (CMV status not recorded). Some clones in this sample may be carry-over from other donors' samples. This CDR3 is CASSYGPMNTEAFF. CDR3 nucleotide sequence: TGTGCCAGCAGTTACGGACCAATGAACACTGAAGCTTTCTTT.